These 20 T cell receptor beta chains were sequenced from one sample in a study of graft-versus-host responses after intestinal transplantation. Only in-frame clones appear in the TCRdb table, and some are missing; sequencing was by immunoSEQ multiplex PCR. This repertoire shows roughly 36,000 clones, 90% to 95% found once; its top ten account for 0.2% to 0.25%. Their target antigens are unknown. The sequencing used unstimulated CD8+ T cells sorted from spleen or lymph node cells, collected before transplant. The source is a human donor who was the organ donor for an intestinal transplant.

The chain carries TRBV7-9 and TRBJ2-7, with TRBD1 identical over 8 bases. The CDR3 is made up of 15 amino acids. Germline V lookup: CDR1 SEHNR, CDR2 FQNEAQ (reference sequence). V lost 2 bases and J lost 5; bases outside the gene matches: 8. The CDR3 sequence: CASSLLGTGGHEQYF. The CDR3 nucleotides are TGTGCCAGCAGCTTACTAGGGACAGGCGGTCACGAGCAGTACTTC.

The chain employs TRBV11-2 and TRBJ2-2, with 7 bases aligning to TRBD1. The CDR3 length is 13 residues. Germline CDR1 is SGHAT and CDR2 is FQNNGV. V shed 9 bases, J shed 7 bases, and the junction held 8 bases outside the gene matches. The CDR3 sequence is CASRPTGFGELFF. DNA of the CDR3: TGTGCCAGTCGTCCGACAGGGTTCGGGGAGCTGTTTTTT.

The chain links TRBV30 to TRBJ2-7, with D perhaps matching TRBD1 or TRBD2 (5 bases each). CDR3 size: 12 residues. Germline-derived CDR1 and CDR2 are GTSNPN and SVGIG (reference sequence). V dropped 5 bases and J dropped 0 bases, with 8 bases sitting between them. The DNA for the CDR3 is TGTGCCTGGGGGGGAGACTCCTACGAGCAGTACTTC. Its protein is CAWGGDSYEQYF. Full variable domain (rest looked up from reference TRBV30 and TRBJ2-7): SQTIHQWPATLVQPVGSPLSLECTVEGTSNPNLYWYRQAAGRGLQLLFYSVGIGQISSEVPQNLSASRPQDRQFILSSKKLLLSDSGFYLCAWGGDSYEQYFGPGTRLTVT.

V is TRBV4-2 and J is TRBJ2-3; unclear D gene. CDR1 is LGHNA, CDR2 YNFKEQ, per germline. The CDR3 consists of 14 residues. V lost 2 bases, J lost 2 bases, and 8 bases lay in between. The CDR3 nucleotides are TGTGCCAGCAGCCAACTGCGCGACACAGATACGCAGTATTTT. Its translation: CASSQLRDTDTQYF.

The chain uses TRBV4-1 and TRBJ2-5; perhaps D is TRBD1 or TRBD2 (5 bases each). CDR1 and CDR2 (germline): MGHRA, YSYEKL. Trimming took 3 bases from V and 4 from J, leaving 15 bases between them. The CDR3 runs 15 residues. The CDR3 spells CASSHVLAGTETQYF. The CDR3 DNA is TGCGCCAGCAGCCATGTTCTCGCAGGGACAGAGACCCAGTACTTC.

The V gene is TRBV2, the J gene TRBJ1-5, with TRBD1 as a possible D gene (5 bases). Trimming left V 5 bases short and J 0 bases short, with 11 bases between. The CDR3 loop spans 15 amino acids. CDR1 is SNHLY and CDR2 is FYNNEI in the germline V gene. CDR3 DNA sequence: TGTGCCAGCAGTCGGACGGGGGATAGCAATCAGCCCCAGCATTTT. As protein: CASSRTGDSNQPQHF.

This chain uses TRBV27 with TRBJ2-7; possibly TRBD1 or TRBD2 for D (6 bases each). V was shortened by 3 bases and J by 1 base, with 13 bases between the two germline ends. CDR1 is MNHEY, CDR2 SMNVEV, per germline (reference sequence). This CDR3 region has 15 residues. The CDR3 here is CASSFEGGGSYEQYF. CDR3 DNA sequence: TGTGCCAGCAGTTTTGAGGGGGGTGGATCCTACGAGCAGTACTTC.

The chain carries TRBV27 and TRBJ1-1; 11 bases line up with TRBD1. This CDR3 has 18 residues. With V trimmed by 2 bases and J by 3 bases, 11 bases remained unmatched. Germline-derived CDR1 and CDR2 are MNHEY and SMNVEV (reference sequence). CDR3 amino acids: CASSLVGQGAWVDTEAFF. The CDR3 DNA reads as TGTGCCAGCAGTTTAGTAGGACAGGGGGCTTGGGTGGACACTGAAGCTTTCTTT.

The V call is TRBV30, the J call TRBJ1-5; D is uncertain. Germline CDR1 reads GTSNPN; CDR2 reads SVGIG (reference sequence). The CDR3 loop spans 13 amino acids. V dropped 1 base and J dropped 1 base, with 5 bases sitting between them. This CDR3 is CAWSGGSNQPQHF. The CDR3 nucleotides read TGTGCCTGGAGTGGAGGCAGCAATCAGCCCCAGCATTTT.

The J gene is TRBJ1-3, the V gene TRBV5-1, with D tentatively TRBD1 (5 bases). Germline-derived CDR1 and CDR2 are SGHRS and YFSETQ. Trimming removed 4 bases from V and 4 bases from J, with 9 bases in between. CDR3 size: 13 residues. The CDR3 protein is CASSPGGGNTIYF. CDR3 DNA: TGCGCCAGCAGCCCCGGGGGAGGAAACACCATATATTTT.

This rearrangement joins TRBV6-5 to TRBJ2-1; TRBD2 matches 9 bases. The trim removed 6 bases at V and 4 bases at J, leaving 7 bases unmatched. Germline CDR1 reads MNHEY; CDR2 reads SVGAGI. CDR3 length: 15 residues. CDR3 amino acids: CASRKIAGDYNEQFF. CDR3 in DNA: TGTGCCAGCAGGAAGATAGCGGGGGATTACAATGAGCAGTTCTTC.

This clone showed up just once. The rearrangement links TRBV4-3 to TRBJ1-2; 7 nucleotides match TRBD1. The J segment lost 5 bases and the V segment lost 0 bases, leaving 9 bases of the junction unmatched. Germline CDR1 reads LGHNA; CDR2 reads YSLEER. The CDR3 spans 16 residues. Here the CDR3 reads CASSQDIGTGEYGYTF. The CDR3 DNA reads TGCGCCAGCAGCCAAGATATAGGAACAGGGGAATATGGCTACACCTTC.

The chain combines TRBV9 with TRBJ2-3; a possible D gene is TRBD1 (6 bases). Germline V gene lookup returns CDR1 SGDLS and CDR2 YYNGEE. V was trimmed by 5 bases and J by 6 bases, leaving 25 bases between them. The CDR3 contains 17 residues. The CDR3 coding sequence is TGTGCCAGCAGAGCGACGGTGGAGAAAACAGGGTCTGATACGCAGTATTTT. Its protein product is CASRATVEKTGSDTQYF.

The chain is built from TRBV27 and TRBJ2-7; D is undetermined. Germline values: CDR1 MNHEY, CDR2 SMNVEV (reference sequence). The CDR3 covers 16 residues. The germline V and J ends were trimmed by 0 bases and 2 bases, with 14 bases remaining between them. The CDR3 sequence is CASSLSGSGQTYEQYF. As DNA, the CDR3 is TGTGCCAGCAGTTTATCCGGATCTGGGCAGACCTACGAGCAGTACTTC.

This clone was observed a few times. The chain is built from TRBV7-9 and TRBJ2-7; 7 bases are shared with TRBD1. Germline V gene data show CDR1 as SEHNR and CDR2 as FQNEAQ (reference sequence). The CDR3 covers 14 residues. V was pared by 4 bases and J by 2 bases, with 5 bases of the junction left unmatched. In DNA, the CDR3 is TGTGCCAGCAGCTCGACAGGGACCCCCTACGAGCAGTACTTC. As protein: CASSSTGTPYEQYF. Full variable domain (remainder filled in from reference TRBV7-9 and TRBJ2-7): DTGVSQNPRHKITKRGQNVTFRCDPISEHNRLYWYRQTLGQGPEFLTYFQNEAQLEKSRLLSDRFSAERPKGSFSTLEIQRTEQGDSAMYLCASSSTGTPYEQYFGPGTRLTVT.

The chain recombines TRBV11-2 with TRBJ2-7; 7 bases match TRBD1. The CDR3 length is 15 residues. The germline gives CDR1 SGHAT, CDR2 FQNNGV. V trimming: 5 bases; J trimming: 0 bases; junction bases outside the gene matches: 7. The CDR3 sequence: CASSHPDRSSYEQYF. The CDR3 coding sequence is TGTGCCAGCAGCCACCCGGACAGGAGCTCCTACGAGCAGTACTTC.

The chain employs TRBV2 and TRBJ1-1; the D is unclear. Germline V gives CDR1 SNHLY, CDR2 FYNNEI. V shed 2 bases and J shed 0 bases, with 10 bases lying between them. The CDR3 consists of 15 residues. CDR3 in amino acids: CASSESETLNTEAFF. In nucleotides, the CDR3 is TGTGCCAGCAGTGAATCCGAGACACTGAACACTGAAGCTTTCTTT.

The chain is built from TRBV18 and TRBJ1-2; 9 nucleotides match TRBD1. Per the germline V gene, CDR1 is KGHSH and CDR2 is LQKENI. The CDR3 length is 17 residues. The V segment lost 4 bases and the J segment 0 bases; nucleotides outside the gene matches: 9. The CDR3 DNA is TGTGCCAGCTCACTACGGGACAGGGTAAACCCTAACTATGGCTACACCTTC. Translation gives CASSLRDRVNPNYGYTF. Full variable domain (missing parts from reference TRBV18 and TRBJ1-2): NAGVMQNPRHLVRRRGQEARLRCSPMKGHSHVYWYRQLPEEGLKFMVYLQKENIIDESGMPKERFSAEFPKEGPSILRIQQVVRGDSAAYFCASSLRDRVNPNYGYTFGSGTRLTVV.

The chain has TRBV7-2 and TRBJ2-7; D may correspond to TRBD1 or TRBD2 (6 bases each). V lost 1 base, J lost 4 bases, and 14 bases lay in between. The germline CDR1 and CDR2 sequences are SGHTA and FQGNSA. The CDR3 totals 15 residues. The CDR3 loop is CASSLDPGAGYEQYF. CDR3 DNA: TGTGCCAGCAGCTTAGATCCAGGGGCGGGGTACGAGCAGTACTTC.

This clone was counted once. The chain carries TRBV5-1 and TRBJ2-3, with 12 bases matching TRBD1. The V and J ends lost 3 bases and 6 bases, in that order; junction bases with no gene match: 5. This CDR3 is 15 amino acids long. Germline values: CDR1 SGHRS, CDR2 YFSETQ. The CDR3 protein is CASSSGTGGRDTQYF. CDR3 DNA: TGCGCCAGCAGCTCAGGGACAGGGGGCAGGGATACGCAGTATTTT. Full variable domain (outside the CDR3, taken from reference TRBV5-1 and TRBJ2-3): KAGVTQTPRYLIKTRGQQVTLSCSPISGHRSVSWYQQTPGQGLQFLFEYFSETQRNKGNFPGRFSGRQFSNSRSEMNVSTLELGDSALYLCASSSGTGGRDTQYFGPGTRLTVL.